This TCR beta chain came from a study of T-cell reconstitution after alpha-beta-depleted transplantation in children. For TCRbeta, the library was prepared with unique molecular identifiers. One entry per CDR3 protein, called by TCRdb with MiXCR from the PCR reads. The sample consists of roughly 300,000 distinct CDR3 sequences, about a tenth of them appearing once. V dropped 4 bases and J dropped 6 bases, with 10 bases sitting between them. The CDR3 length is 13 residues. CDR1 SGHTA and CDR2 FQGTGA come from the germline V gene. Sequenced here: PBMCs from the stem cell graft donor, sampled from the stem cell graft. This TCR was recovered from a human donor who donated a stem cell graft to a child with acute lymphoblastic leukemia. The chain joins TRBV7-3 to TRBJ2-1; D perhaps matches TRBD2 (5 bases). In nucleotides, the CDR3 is TGTGCCAGCAGCTCCGGGATCCGCAATGAGCAGTTCTTC. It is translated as CASSSGIRNEQFF.